Given below is one TCR beta chain in context. V shed 2 bases and J shed 1 base, with 12 bases lying between them. There are 16 residues in the CDR3. Germline V lookup: CDR1 KGHSH, CDR2 LQKENI. The entry originates in a study of blood T cell repertoires in COVID-19. At the level of the study: The United States, Italy and Spain supplied acute and convalescent COVID-19 samples.

TCRdb keeps only in-frame clones here, not all; method: immunoSEQ multiplex PCR. The sample carries 80,000 to 100,000 clones, around 84% recorded once. This chain links TRBV18 with TRBJ1-3; tentative D call: TRBD1 (6 bases). The sample was peripheral blood. This TCR was recovered from a woman over 75 in a cohort sampled during active or convalescent COVID-19. The CDR3 is CASSPFRGSSGNTIYF. The CDR3 nucleotides are TGTGCCAGCTCACCATTCAGGGGATCTTCTGGAAACACCATATATTTT.